Listed here are 10 T cell receptor beta chains from one sample, sequenced in a study of regulatory T cells in long-lasting Graves disease. Combining iRepertoire HTBI primers with Arm-PCR of CDR3 regions, the authors built TCR beta libraries. Each CDR3 protein is one row after TCRdb ran MiXCR on the multiplex PCR reads. The table has a few hundred thousand distinct CDR3 sequences, around 18% seen once; the top ten hold about 15%. The time point here: newly diagnosed GD, antithyroid drugs for less than 3 months. With RNA extracted from PBMCs as input, the TCR library was made. These records were also assigned to another study, of T cells in Graves' hyperthyroidism and ophthalmopathy.

The input for sequencing was peripheral blood mononuclear cells (PBMCs), taken at new diagnosis, from a patient treated with antithyroid drugs. The receptors come from a woman aged 25 to 39 with Graves disease.

This clonotype was counted at least ten times. This chain connects TRBV20-1 to TRBJ2-4; no reliable D call. Germline CDR1 is DFQATT and CDR2 is SNEGSKA (reference sequence). The V end was cut by 6 bases, the J end by 9 bases, with 12 bases between. This CDR3 is built from 11 residues. As DNA, the CDR3 is TGCAGTGCCACCACACTTAGCATTCAGTACTTC. Translation gives CSATTLSIQYF.

This clonotype was picked up many times. The rearrangement links TRBV12-3 or TRBV12-4 to TRBJ1-1; TRBD1 might be the D (6 bases). V lost 7 bases and J 3 bases, leaving 18 bases between the germline ends. The CDR3 sequence is 15 residues long. CDR3 coding DNA: TGTGCCAGCACCCAACAGTGGGGACAACACACTGAAGCTTTCTTT. Translating it yields CASTQQWGQHTEAFF.

In its sample, this clonotype was seen many times. The rearrangement links TRBV2 to TRBJ2-6; D remains ambiguous. Germline loops: CDR1 SNHLY, CDR2 FYNNEI. V was clipped by 5 bases and J by 0 bases, with 11 bases between them. The CDR3 covers 16 residues. CDR3 sequence reads: CASSLLADSGANVLTF. The DNA of the CDR3 is TGTGCCAGCAGTTTACTGGCCGACTCTGGGGCCAACGTCCTGACTTTC.

This clonotype was recorded at least ten times. The rearrangement uses TRBV25-1 and TRBJ1-5, with D maybe TRBD1 (5 bases). The CDR3 sequence is 13 residues long. Germline V gene data show CDR1 as MGHDK and CDR2 as SYGVNS. The V and J ends lost 6 bases and 6 bases respectively, with 12 bases between them. The CDR3 spells CASSQDGAQPQHF. The CDR3 DNA follows: TGTGCCAGCAGCCAAGACGGGGCTCAGCCCCAGCATTTT.

This clonotype was found many times. The V call is TRBV20-1, the J call TRBJ2-1, with 8 nucleotides matching TRBD2. CDR3 length: 17 residues. After removal of 7 bases from V and 5 bases from J, the junction contained 19 bases not matched to a gene. The germline V gene encodes CDR1 DFQATT and CDR2 SNEGSKA (reference sequence). The CDR3 is CSVANERGPLENNEQFF. The CDR3, as DNA: TGCAGTGTCGCGAACGAGCGGGGGCCTCTCGAAAACAATGAGCAGTTCTTC.

This clonotype was seen repeatedly, ten times or more. This sequence joins TRBV12-3 or TRBV12-4 and TRBJ1-1; 7 positions agree with TRBD1. This CDR3 contains 16 residues. J was trimmed by 4 bases and V by 7 bases; bases with no gene match: 15. The CDR3 here is CASKISGTVDGTEAFF. CDR3 coding DNA: TGTGCCAGCAAAATCTCCGGGACAGTCGATGGCACTGAAGCTTTCTTT.

The count of this clonotype is one. CDR3 loop: CASSLTIGDQSNTF. For the CDR3, the DNA is TGTGCCAGCTCACTGACCATCGGTGATCAGAGTAACACCTTC. This chain uses TRBV18 with TRBJ1-2, with D unclear. The CDR3 totals 14 residues. Trimming left V 4 bases short and J 12 bases short, with 21 bases between. Germline-derived CDR1 and CDR2 are KGHSH and LQKENI.

A note on this clonotype: The CDR3 does not close with the conserved phenylalanine or tryptophan, likely indicating a read error. The V and J genes are TRBV5-6 and TRBJ1-1, with D hard to call. CDR1 is SGHDT, CDR2 YYEEEE, per germline. This CDR3 comprises 19 residues. Trimming took off 1 base at V and 0 bases at J, with 22 bases between the two ends. CDR3 sequence: CASSLPFVLPSTMNTEAFL. DNA for the CDR3: TGTGCCAGCAGCTTGCCTTTCGTACTTCCGTCCACCATGAACACTGAAGCTTTCCTT.

This clonotype was found many times. V is TRBV20-1 and J is TRBJ1-1, with no clear D. In germline, CDR1 is DFQATT, CDR2 SNEGSKA (reference sequence). The CDR3 has 15 residues. The germline V and J ends were trimmed by 0 bases and 6 bases, with 17 bases remaining between them. The CDR3 coding sequence is TGCAGTGCTAGAGATCTCAACACGGATACCGCTGAAGCTTTCTTT. Amino acid sequence: CSARDLNTDTAEAFF.

V and J are TRBV28 and TRBJ2-7; D ambiguous. Trimming stripped 6 bases from V and 2 bases from J, with 8 bases between. The CDR3 is made up of 12 amino acids. Germline V CDR1 and CDR2: MDHEN, SYDVKM. CDR3 in amino acids: CASRTTTYEQYF. The CDR3 coding sequence is TGTGCCAGCAGAACAACGACCTACGAGCAGTACTTC.